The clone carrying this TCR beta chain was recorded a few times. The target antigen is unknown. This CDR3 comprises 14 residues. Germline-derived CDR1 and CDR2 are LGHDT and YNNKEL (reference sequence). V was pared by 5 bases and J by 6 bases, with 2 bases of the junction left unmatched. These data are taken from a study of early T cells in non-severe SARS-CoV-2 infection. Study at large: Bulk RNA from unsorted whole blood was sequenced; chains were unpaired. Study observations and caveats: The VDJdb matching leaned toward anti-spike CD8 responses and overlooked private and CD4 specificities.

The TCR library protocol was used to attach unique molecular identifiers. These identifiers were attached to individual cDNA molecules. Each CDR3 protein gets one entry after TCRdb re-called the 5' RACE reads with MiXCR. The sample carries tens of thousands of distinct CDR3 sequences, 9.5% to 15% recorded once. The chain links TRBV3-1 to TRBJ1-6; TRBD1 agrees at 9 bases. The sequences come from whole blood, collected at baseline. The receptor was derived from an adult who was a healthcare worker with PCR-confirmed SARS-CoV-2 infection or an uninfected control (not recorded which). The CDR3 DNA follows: TGTGCCAGCAGCACAGGGGGCCCTAATTCACCCCTCCACTTT. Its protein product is CASSTGGPNSPLHF.